The 20 T cell receptor beta chains listed next were all sequenced from one sample in a study of T cell repertoires in cytomegalovirus infection. These receptors are not linked to any known antigen. TCRdb independently ran MiXCR on the reads; one entry per CDR3 protein. The data show 600,000 to 700,000 distinct CDR3 sequences, with around 30% seen just once and 15% to 20% held by the top ten. Sequencing was performed on cultured PBMCs, taken from culture after CMV antigen stimulation. The receptors here all came from a human donor in good health (CMV status not recorded). Some clones in this sample may be carry-over from other donors' samples.

This clonotype was picked up one time. The rearrangement uses TRBV5-1 and TRBJ1-2, with TRBD1 matching 10 bases. The V gene end was trimmed by 3 bases and the J gene end by 6 bases; junction bases not matched to a gene: 2. CDR1 and CDR2 (germline): SGHRS, YFSETQ. The CDR3 covers 13 residues. The CDR3, as DNA: TGCGCCAGCAGCTATGGGACAGGGGATGGCTACACCTTC. It specifies CASSYGTGDGYTF.

This rearrangement joins TRBV4-3 to TRBJ2-4, with TRBD2 matching 8 bases. Losses at the gene ends were 1 base for V and 8 bases for J; bases not matched to a gene: 10. Germline V gene data show CDR1 as LGHNA and CDR2 as YSLEER. CDR3 length: 16 amino acids. CDR3 protein: CASSQVALAGEYIQYF. The CDR3 coding sequence is TGCGCCAGCAGCCAAGTCGCCCTAGCGGGTGAATACATTCAGTACTTC.

This clonotype was detected a few times. This chain joins TRBV12-3 or TRBV12-4 and TRBJ2-1, with 9 bases that match TRBD2. J lost 6 bases, V lost 7 bases, and 13 bases had no gene match. The CDR3 covers 16 residues. Here the CDR3 DNA reads TGTGCCAGCAAGGTGGGGGGACTAGCAGGACCCAATGAGCAGTTCTTC. Protein: CASKVGGLAGPNEQFF.

CDR3 DNA sequence: TGTGCCAGCAGCCGTGGTAGCGGGAGAGGGACAGATACGCAGTATTTT. Protein product: CASSRGSGRGTDTQYF. The chain couples TRBV27 to TRBJ2-3, with TRBD2 matching over 9 bases. The CDR3 has 16 residues. V shed 6 bases and J 3 bases; nucleotides not matched to a gene: 10. CDR1 is MNHEY and CDR2 is SMNVEV in the germline V gene (reference sequence).

The chain carries TRBV12-3 or TRBV12-4 and TRBJ2-2; 14 bases map to TRBD2. V shed 6 bases and J 4 bases; nucleotides not matched to a gene: 7. This CDR3 has 17 residues. CDR3 protein: CASRKGLAGDPTGELFF. DNA of the CDR3: TGTGCCAGCAGAAAGGGACTAGCGGGAGACCCCACCGGGGAGCTGTTTTTT.

The chain uses TRBV7-9 and TRBJ2-1; D remains unclear. The CDR3 extends over 15 amino acids. Germline lookup yields CDR1 SEHNR and CDR2 FQNEAQ (reference sequence). V was shortened by 1 base and J by 3 bases, with 10 bases between the two germline ends. The CDR3 spells CASSLGGWNYNEQFF. The CDR3 nucleotides are TGTGCCAGCAGCTTAGGAGGTTGGAACTACAATGAGCAGTTCTTC.

The chain recombines TRBV20-1 with TRBJ2-5; 7 bases match TRBD1. J was trimmed by 0 bases and V by 5 bases; bases with no gene match: 0. The CDR3 totals 12 residues. Per the germline V gene, CDR1 is DFQATT and CDR2 is SNEGSKA (reference sequence). The CDR3 sequence is CSAGQDQETQYF. CDR3 bases: TGCAGTGCTGGACAGGACCAAGAGACCCAGTACTTC.

This clonotype showed up just a few times. This chain connects TRBV28 to TRBJ2-3; D remains unclear. The CDR3 sequence is 13 residues long. The germline gives CDR1 MDHEN, CDR2 SYDVKM. Trimming took off 8 bases at V and 6 bases at J, with 15 bases between the two ends. DNA of the CDR3: TGTGCCAGCCGTAAAAAGGTGCGCGATACGCAGTATTTT. Its translation: CASRKKVRDTQYF. Filled out from reference TRBV28 and TRBJ2-3, the complete variable domain reads DVKVTQSSRYLVKRTGEKVFLECVQDMDHENMFWYRQDPGLGLRLIYFSYDVKMKEKGDIPEGYSVSREKKERFSLILESASTNQTSMYLCASRKKVRDTQYFGPGTRLTVL.

This clonotype has ten or more counts. V and J are TRBV11-1 and TRBJ2-3; the match to TRBD2 covers 8 bases. J was trimmed by 4 bases and V by 5 bases; bases with no gene match: 11. The CDR3 is 16 residues long. Germline V lookup: CDR1 SGHAT, CDR2 FQDESV (reference sequence). CDR3 nucleotide sequence: TGTGCCAGCAGCCCCCAAGCGGGGCGGGGGGCAGATACGCAGTATTTT. Amino acid sequence: CASSPQAGRGADTQYF.

This clonotype was counted a few times. The CDR3 region is CASSQGSYGSSYEQYF. DNA of the CDR3: TGCGCCAGCAGCCAAGGGAGCTATGGGAGCTCCTACGAGCAGTACTTC. The V and J genes are TRBV4-3 and TRBJ2-7; a weak D match, TRBD2 (5 bases). The CDR3 is 16 amino acids. The germline gives CDR1 LGHNA, CDR2 YSLEER. Deletions cut 1 base from V and 0 bases from J, with 13 bases between.

The V and J genes are TRBV7-2 and TRBJ2-7; D remains ambiguous. With 5 bases removed from V and 3 bases from J, the gap between germline ends came to 14 bases. Germline CDR1 SGHTA, CDR2 FQGNSA. The CDR3 has 14 amino acids. The DNA for the CDR3 is TGTGCCAGCAGCCAAAGAGGCGAATTCTACGAGCAGTACTTC. Protein: CASSQRGEFYEQYF.

The rearrangement links TRBV7-8 to TRBJ1-5; TRBD1 agrees at 7 bases. J was trimmed by 2 bases and V by 5 bases; bases with no gene match: 6. Germline CDR1 SGHVS, CDR2 FQNEAQ. The CDR3 totals 15 residues. For the CDR3, the DNA is TGTGCCAGCAGCCCAGAGGGGACAGGCAATCAGCCCCAGCATTTT. Translating gives CASSPEGTGNQPQHF.

In this sample, this clonotype turned up once. The chain recombines TRBV20-1 with TRBJ2-1, with 8 bases that match TRBD2. With 5 bases clipped from V and 4 bases from J, the junction kept 10 bases outside the gene matches. This CDR3 region has 15 residues. Germline CDR1 DFQATT, CDR2 SNEGSKA (reference sequence). CDR3 bases: TGCAGTGCTTCAACTAGCGGTCGAGGTTACAATGAGCAGTTCTTC. Translated, it gives CSASTSGRGYNEQFF.

The V and J genes are TRBV6-5 and TRBJ2-7; perhaps TRBD2 as D (5 bases). Trimming took off 6 bases at V and 5 bases at J, with 14 bases between the two ends. The CDR3 consists of 13 residues. The germline V gene encodes CDR1 MNHEY and CDR2 SVGAGI. The CDR3 sequence is CASSYGRGNEQYF. CDR3 sequence (DNA): TGTGCCAGCAGCTACGGACGGGGTAACGAGCAGTACTTC.

Details on this clonotype: This may come from a read error, since a much larger clone is one base off. This chain links TRBV7-2 with TRBJ2-5, with D hard to call. Germline V gives CDR1 SGHTA, CDR2 FQGNSA. This CDR3 has 13 amino acids. Trimming stripped 4 bases from V and 10 bases from J, with 16 bases between. CDR3 sequence: CASSSGFGQIQYF. DNA for the CDR3: TGTGCCAGCAGCTCAGGTTTCGGTCAGATCCAGTACTTC.

V is TRBV12-3 or TRBV12-4 and J is TRBJ2-7; D unresolved. V lost 0 bases and J 4 bases, leaving 7 bases between the germline ends. The CDR3 contains 13 residues. DNA for the CDR3: TGTGCCAGCAGTTTAGCGCGGATTTACGAGCAGTACTTC. Protein sequence: CASSLARIYEQYF.

This clonotype turned up a few times. V is TRBV7-2 and J is TRBJ2-4, with D possibly TRBD2 on 6 matching bases. Germline loops: CDR1 SGHTA, CDR2 FQGNSA. The V end lost 8 bases, the J end lost 8 bases, and 16 bases lay between the germline ends. The CDR3 is 13 amino acids. CDR3 coding DNA: TGTGCCAGCGGACCGGGACCGGGGGACATTCAGTACTTC. It specifies CASGPGPGDIQYF.

The gene calls are TRBV7-9 and TRBJ1-4; the D is unclear. V was shortened by 2 bases and J by 5 bases, with 9 bases between the two germline ends. Germline V gene sequence: CDR1 SEHNR, CDR2 FQNEAQ (reference sequence). This CDR3 spans 14 amino acids. CDR3 in DNA: TGTGCCAGCAGCTTACAACAGCTCAATGAAAAACTGTTTTTT. Its translation: CASSLQQLNEKLFF.

The chain has TRBV7-4 and TRBJ2-3; D is unresolved. V lost 7 bases to trimming and J lost 7 bases, with 6 bases between them. CDR3 length equals 10 residues. Germline loops: CDR1 SGHVT, CDR2 SQSDAQ. CDR3 nucleotide sequence: TGTGCCAGCATGGGATATACGCAGTATTTT. Amino acid sequence: CASMGYTQYF.

This rearrangement joins TRBV12-3 or TRBV12-4 to TRBJ1-1; D is perhaps TRBD1 (5 bases). V lost 3 bases to trimming and J lost 7 bases, with 12 bases between them. CDR3 length: 13 residues. CDR3 sequence: CASSLAGLNEAFF. CDR3 coding DNA: TGTGCCAGCAGTTTGGCAGGGCTTAATGAAGCTTTCTTT.